A selection of T cell receptor beta chains follows, all from one sample in a study of identical twins. TCRdb fed the 5' RACE reads into MiXCR, producing one record per CDR3 protein. The sample yields some 1,700,000 distinct CDR3 sequences, about 32% seen once. The sample was cord blood. The receptor source for this set is a newborn girl in good health. The CDR3 runs from the conserved cysteine through the conserved F or W. D genes are given only for firm matches. Size is stated for part of the rows, as once, few or many counts, or as a class when the clone is expanded.

>TRBV27|NA|NA|TRBJ1-5
TGTGCCAGCTGGGAAGTGTGGGGCAATCAGCCCCAGCATTTT
CASWEVWGNQPQHF
>TRBV20-1|NA|NA|TRBJ2-7
TGCAGTGCTAGTCGTAGGGTCTCCTCCGAGCAGTACTTC
CSASRRVSSEQYF
>TRBV3-1|NA|few|TRBJ2-7
TGTGCCAGCAGCCAAGATCGCCCGTACAAACGGTACGAGCAGTACTTC
CASSQDRPYKRYEQYF
>TRBV11-2|TRBD2|NA|TRBJ2-3
TGTGCCAGCAGCTTACGGCTAGCGGGAGCCCAAACAGATACGCAGTATTTT
CASSLRLAGAQTDTQYF
>TRBV6-2/TRBV6-3|NA|few|TRBJ2-1
TGTGCCAGCAGTTACAACCCACGGAATCGCCTTAGGGGGCAGTTCTTC
CASSYNPRNRLRGQFF
>TRBV4-1|NA|NA|TRBJ2-1
TGCGCCAGCAGCCAGGTACAGGGCTCCTACAATGAGCAGTTCTTC
CASSQVQGSYNEQFF
>TRBV5-1|TRBD1|NA|TRBJ2-3
TGCGCCAGCAGCCGAAACCTCCAGGGGGCAGATACGCAGTATTTT
CASSRNLQGADTQYF
>TRBV6-4|TRBD1|NA|TRBJ1-2
TGTGCCAGCAGGGCGAGGACAGGGCAGGGGTATGGCTACACCTTC
CASRARTGQGYGYTF
>TRBV9|NA|NA|TRBJ1-4
TGTGCCAGCAGCGACCGCCGGGGGGGTACAACTAATGAAAAACTGTTTTTT
CASSDRRGGTTNEKLFF
>TRBV12-3/TRBV12-4|NA|NA|TRBJ2-5
TGTGCCAGCAGAAGGGACGGGAGTCAAGAGACCCAGTACTTC
CASRRDGSQETQYF
>TRBV20-1|NA|few|TRBJ1-5
TGCAGTGCTAGAGATCAGAAAGGGACCCCCCCTAGTCAGCCCCAGCATTTT
CSARDQKGTPPSQPQHF
>TRBV11-2|NA|NA|TRBJ2-6
TGTGCCAGCAGCCTTAATTTTCTTAGACCGGGACTCCACCCTAGCTCTGGGGCCAACGTCCTGACTTTC
CASSLNFLRPGLHPSSGANVLTF
>TRBV20-1|NA|few|TRBJ2-7
TGCAGTGCTAGCTACTCCTTCGAGAAAGGTGGCGAGCAGTACTTC
CSASYSFEKGGEQYF
>TRBV6-1|NA|NA|TRBJ1-3
TGTGCCAGTGAGGAAAACACCATATATTTT
CASEENTIYF